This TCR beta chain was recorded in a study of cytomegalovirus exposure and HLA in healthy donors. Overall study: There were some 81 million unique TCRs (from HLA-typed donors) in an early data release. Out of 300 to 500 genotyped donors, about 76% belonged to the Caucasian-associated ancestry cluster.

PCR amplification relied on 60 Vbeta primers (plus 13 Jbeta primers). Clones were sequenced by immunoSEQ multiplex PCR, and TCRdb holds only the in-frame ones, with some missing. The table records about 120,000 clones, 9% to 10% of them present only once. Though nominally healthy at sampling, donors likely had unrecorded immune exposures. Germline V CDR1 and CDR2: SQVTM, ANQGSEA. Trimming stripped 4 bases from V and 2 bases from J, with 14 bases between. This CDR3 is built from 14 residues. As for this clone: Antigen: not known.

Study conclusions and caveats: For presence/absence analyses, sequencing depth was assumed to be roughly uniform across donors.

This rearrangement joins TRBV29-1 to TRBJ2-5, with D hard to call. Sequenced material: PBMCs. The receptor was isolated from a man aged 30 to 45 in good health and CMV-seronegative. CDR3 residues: CSVGRPLTQETQYF. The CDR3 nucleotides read TGCAGCGTTGGCAGGCCCCTGACACAAGAGACCCAGTACTTC. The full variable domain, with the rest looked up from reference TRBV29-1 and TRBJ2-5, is SAVISQKPSRDICQRGTSLTIQCQVDSQVTMMFWYRQQPGQSLTLIATANQGSEATYESGFVIDKFPISRPNLTFSTLTVSNMSPEDSSIYLCSVGRPLTQETQYFGPGTRLLVL.